Listed below are T cell receptor beta chains from one sample, sequenced in a study of regulatory T cells in long-lasting Graves disease. TCRdb re-derived calls from the multiplex PCR reads in MiXCR, one entry per CDR3 protein. The sample lists hundreds of thousands of distinct CDR3 sequences; approximately 15% were seen once. The same data also contributed to another study, on T cells in Graves' hyperthyroidism and ophthalmopathy.

The source was peripheral blood mononuclear cells (PBMCs), collected at new diagnosis, from a patient treated with antithyroid drugs. These TCRs come from a woman aged 25 to 39 with Graves disease. CDR3s include the opening cysteine and the closing phenylalanine or tryptophan. A D gene is named only where the DNA matches it firmly. The listing skips clone size in some rows; elsewhere it reads once, few, many or a size class.

cdr3_aa: CASRQTGIGGSPLHF
cdr3_nt: TGTGCCAGCAGACAGACAGGGATAGGCGGTTCACCCCTCCACTTT
clone_size: many
j_call: TRBJ1-6
d_call: TRBD1
v_call: TRBV12-3/TRBV12-4

cdr3_aa: CASRPSQSYNEQFF
cdr3_nt: TGTGCCAGCAGACCCTCCCAGAGCTACAATGAGCAGTTCTTC
clone_size: many
j_call: TRBJ2-1
d_call: .
v_call: TRBV11-1

cdr3_aa: CASRQGADPNEKLFF
cdr3_nt: TGCGCCAGCAGACAGGGGGCCGATCCTAATGAAAAACTGTTTTTT
clone_size: .
j_call: TRBJ1-4
d_call: TRBD1
v_call: TRBV5-1

cdr3_aa: CASSGRGGGSPLHF
cdr3_nt: TGTGCCAGCAGCGGCAGGGGAGGCGGGTCACCCCTCCACTTT
clone_size: few
j_call: TRBJ1-6
d_call: .
v_call: TRBV3-1

cdr3_aa: CASSPGRRNLLGYTF
cdr3_nt: TGTGCCAGCAGCCCCGGGCGACGTAACCTCCTCGGCTACACCTTC
clone_size: few
j_call: TRBJ1-2
d_call: .
v_call: TRBV27

cdr3_aa: CASSPQRDNSPLHF
cdr3_nt: TGTGCCAGCAGCCCCCAGAGGGATAATTCACCCCTCCACTTT
clone_size: many
j_call: TRBJ1-6
d_call: .
v_call: TRBV28

cdr3_aa: CASGSDIGETQYF
cdr3_nt: TGTGCTAGTGGTTCTGACATCGGGGAGACCCAGTACTTC
clone_size: .
j_call: TRBJ2-5
d_call: .
v_call: TRBV12-5

cdr3_aa: CAWTLGQGEAFF
cdr3_nt: TGTGCCTGGACCCTGGGACAGGGGGAAGCTTTCTTT
clone_size: many
j_call: TRBJ1-1
d_call: TRBD1
v_call: TRBV30

cdr3_aa: CAWSTGDRISTDTQYF
cdr3_nt: TGTGCCTGGAGTACGGGGGACAGGATTAGCACAGATACGCAGTATTTT
clone_size: few
j_call: TRBJ2-3
d_call: TRBD1
v_call: TRBV30

cdr3_aa: CAWSGKGNEKLFF
cdr3_nt: TGTGCCTGGAGTGGGAAGGGGAATGAAAAACTGTTTTTT
clone_size: few
j_call: TRBJ1-4
d_call: .
v_call: TRBV30

cdr3_aa: CASSIRERNEQFF
cdr3_nt: TGTGCCAGTAGTATCCGGGAGCGGAATGAGCAGTTCTTC
clone_size: few
j_call: TRBJ2-1
d_call: .
v_call: TRBV19

cdr3_aa: CASSQAWGDHYNEQFF
cdr3_nt: TGTGCCAGCTCCCAGGCATGGGGCGATCATTACAATGAGCAGTTCTTC
clone_size: .
j_call: TRBJ2-1
d_call: .
v_call: TRBV18

cdr3_aa: CASSPWDSSWADTQYF
cdr3_nt: TGTGCCAGCAGCCCATGGGACTCGTCATGGGCAGATACGCAGTATTTT
clone_size: many
j_call: TRBJ2-3
d_call: .
v_call: TRBV7-9

cdr3_aa: CASSHGIQETQYF
cdr3_nt: TGTGCCAGCAGCCACGGGATTCAAGAGACCCAGTACTTC
clone_size: many
j_call: TRBJ2-5
d_call: .
v_call: TRBV11-2

cdr3_aa: CASSYGLAGVNYEQYF
cdr3_nt: TGCGCCAGCAGCTACGGACTAGCGGGAGTGAACTACGAGCAGTACTTC
clone_size: many
j_call: TRBJ2-7
d_call: TRBD2
v_call: TRBV5-1

cdr3_aa: CASSMPGQGAQPQHF
cdr3_nt: TGTGCCAGCAGTATGCCGGGACAGGGTGCTCAGCCCCAGCATTTT
clone_size: .
j_call: TRBJ1-5
d_call: TRBD1
v_call: TRBV28

cdr3_aa: CASSSQGTVGVVGYTF
cdr3_nt: TGTGCCAGCAGCTCGCAAGGAACGGTAGGGGTCGTAGGCTACACCTTC
clone_size: many
j_call: TRBJ1-2
d_call: .
v_call: TRBV7-2

cdr3_aa: CASSQDRVGESQNFF
cdr3_nt: TGCGCCAGCAGCCAAGACAGGGTCGGCGAATCACAGAATTTCTTT
clone_size: few
j_call: TRBJ1-1
d_call: .
v_call: TRBV4-1

cdr3_aa: CASSLAGTMQFF
cdr3_nt: TGTGCCAGCAGCTTAGCTGGGACGATGCAGTTCTTC
clone_size: .
j_call: TRBJ2-1
d_call: .
v_call: TRBV7-9

cdr3_aa: CASSLSRDLPLHF
cdr3_nt: TGTGCCAGCAGTTTGAGCAGGGATTTGCCCCTCCACTTT
clone_size: .
j_call: TRBJ1-6
d_call: .
v_call: TRBV12-3/TRBV12-4

cdr3_aa: CASSLVTGQNQPQHF
cdr3_nt: TGTGCCAGCAGCTTAGTAACGGGACAGAATCAGCCCCAGCATTTT
clone_size: .
j_call: TRBJ1-5
d_call: TRBD1
v_call: TRBV7-2

cdr3_aa: CASTYRANTEAFF
cdr3_nt: TGTGCCAGTACTTACAGGGCGAACACTGAAGCTTTCTTT
clone_size: .
j_call: TRBJ1-1
d_call: .
v_call: TRBV19

cdr3_aa: CASSEATGLSTDTQYF
cdr3_nt: TGTGCCAGCAGTGAGGCGACAGGACTGTCCACAGATACGCAGTATTTT
clone_size: once
j_call: TRBJ2-3
d_call: .
v_call: TRBV2

cdr3_aa: CASSYGALTGGPIYEQYF
cdr3_nt: TGTGCCAGCAGTTATGGAGCCTTAACTGGAGGGCCTATTTACGAGCAGTACTTC
clone_size: few
j_call: TRBJ2-7
d_call: .
v_call: TRBV6-5

cdr3_aa: CASSLDSSATNEKLFF
cdr3_nt: TGTGCCAGCAGTTTGGACAGTTCTGCAACTAATGAAAAACTGTTTTTT
clone_size: many
j_call: TRBJ1-4
d_call: .
v_call: TRBV28

cdr3_aa: CASSSAPTTDTQYF
cdr3_nt: TGTGCCAGCAGCTCCGCACCTACCACAGATACGCAGTATTTT
clone_size: many
j_call: TRBJ2-3
d_call: .
v_call: TRBV28

cdr3_aa: CASSARGVDTQYF
cdr3_nt: TGCGCCAGCAGTGCCCGGGGGGTGGATACGCAGTATTTT
clone_size: few
j_call: TRBJ2-3
d_call: TRBD2
v_call: TRBV10-1

cdr3_aa: CASIGGVVSGNTIYF
cdr3_nt: TGTGCCAGCATCGGGGGGGTAGTCTCTGGAAACACCATATATTTT
clone_size: few
j_call: TRBJ1-3
d_call: .
v_call: TRBV28

cdr3_aa: CATSDSLRGNYNEQFF
cdr3_nt: TGTGCCACCAGTGATTCGCTCAGGGGCAACTACAATGAGCAGTTCTTC
clone_size: few
j_call: TRBJ2-1
d_call: .
v_call: TRBV24-1